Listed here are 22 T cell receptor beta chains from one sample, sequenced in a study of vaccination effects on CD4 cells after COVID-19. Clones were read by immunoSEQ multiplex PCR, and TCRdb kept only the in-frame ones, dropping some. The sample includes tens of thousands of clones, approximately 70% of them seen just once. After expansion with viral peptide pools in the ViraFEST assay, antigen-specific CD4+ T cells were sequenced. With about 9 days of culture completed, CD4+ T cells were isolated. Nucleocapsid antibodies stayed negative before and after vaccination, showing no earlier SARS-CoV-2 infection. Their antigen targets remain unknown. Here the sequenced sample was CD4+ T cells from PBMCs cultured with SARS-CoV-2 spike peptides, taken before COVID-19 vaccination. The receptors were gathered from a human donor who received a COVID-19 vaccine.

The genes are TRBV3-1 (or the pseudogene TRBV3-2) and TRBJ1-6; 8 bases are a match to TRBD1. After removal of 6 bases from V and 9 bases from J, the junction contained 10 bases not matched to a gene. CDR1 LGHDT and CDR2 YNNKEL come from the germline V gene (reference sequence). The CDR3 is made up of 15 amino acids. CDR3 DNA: TGTGCCAGCAGGTACGGACAGGGTGTGCTTTCACCCCTCCACTTT. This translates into CASRYGQGVLSPLHF.

CDR3 sequence (DNA): TGTGCCAGCAGTCCTCAGGGGGCGCGTGAGACCCAGTACTTC. This codes for CASSPQGARETQYF. This chain connects TRBV6-5 to TRBJ2-5; 8 bases line up with TRBD1. CDR3 length: 14 residues. The V segment lost 5 bases and the J segment 5 bases; nucleotides outside the gene matches: 7. Germline lookup yields CDR1 MNHEY and CDR2 SVGAGI.

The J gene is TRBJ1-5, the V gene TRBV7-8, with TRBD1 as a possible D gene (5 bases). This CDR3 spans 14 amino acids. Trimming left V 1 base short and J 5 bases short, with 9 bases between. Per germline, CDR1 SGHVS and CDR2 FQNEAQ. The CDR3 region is CASSLVREDQPQHF. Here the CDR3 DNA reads TGTGCCAGCAGCTTAGTCAGGGAAGATCAGCCCCAGCATTTT.

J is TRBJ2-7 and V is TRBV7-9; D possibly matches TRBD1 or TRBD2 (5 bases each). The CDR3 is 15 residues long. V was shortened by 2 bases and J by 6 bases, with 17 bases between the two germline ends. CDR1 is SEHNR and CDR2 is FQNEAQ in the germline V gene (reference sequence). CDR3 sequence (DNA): TGTGCCAGCAGCTTACAAGCCCCCGGGGCGGGCGAGCAGTACTTC. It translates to CASSLQAPGAGEQYF.

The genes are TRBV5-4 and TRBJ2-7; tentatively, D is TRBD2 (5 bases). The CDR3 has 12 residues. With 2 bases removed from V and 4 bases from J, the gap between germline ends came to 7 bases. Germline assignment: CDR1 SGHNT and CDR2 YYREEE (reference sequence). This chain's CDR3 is CASSFERYEQYF. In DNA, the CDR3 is TGTGCCAGCAGCTTTGAGCGGTACGAGCAGTACTTC.

The CDR3: CASSSVPGLLIPWGYGYTF. CDR3 DNA: TGTGCCAGCAGCTCAGTTCCGGGACTGTTAATTCCCTGGGGCTATGGCTACACCTTC. The V and J genes are TRBV27 and TRBJ1-2, with a weak D call TRBD1 (5 bases). Trimming cost V 6 bases and J 4 bases, with 30 bases left between them. The CDR3 runs to 19 residues. Germline V CDR1 and CDR2: MNHEY, SMNVEV (reference sequence).

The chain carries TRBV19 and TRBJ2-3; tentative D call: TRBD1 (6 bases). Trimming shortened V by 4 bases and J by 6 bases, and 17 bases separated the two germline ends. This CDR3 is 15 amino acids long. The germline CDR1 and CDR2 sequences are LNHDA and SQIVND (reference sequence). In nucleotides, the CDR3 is TGTGCCAGTAGTAAAAGACAGGACCGAGGTGATACGCAGTATTTT. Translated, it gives CASSKRQDRGDTQYF.

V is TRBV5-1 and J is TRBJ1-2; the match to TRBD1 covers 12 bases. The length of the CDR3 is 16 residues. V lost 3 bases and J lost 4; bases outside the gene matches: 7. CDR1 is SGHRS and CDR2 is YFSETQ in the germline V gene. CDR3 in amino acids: CASSSGQGAVSYGYTF. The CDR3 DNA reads TGCGCCAGCAGCTCGGGACAGGGGGCTGTAAGCTATGGCTACACCTTC.

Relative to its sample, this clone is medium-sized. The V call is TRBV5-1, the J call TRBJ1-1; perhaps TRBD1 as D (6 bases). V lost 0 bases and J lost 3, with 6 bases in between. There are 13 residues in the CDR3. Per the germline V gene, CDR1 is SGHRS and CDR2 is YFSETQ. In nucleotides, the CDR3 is TGCGCCAGCAGCTTGGACAGGGACACTGAAGCTTTCTTT. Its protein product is CASSLDRDTEAFF.

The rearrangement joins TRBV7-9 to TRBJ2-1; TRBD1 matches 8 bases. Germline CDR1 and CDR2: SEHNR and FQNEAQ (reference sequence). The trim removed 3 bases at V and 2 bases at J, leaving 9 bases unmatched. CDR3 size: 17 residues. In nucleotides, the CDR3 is TGTGCCAGCAGCTTGCTCAGGGGGCTCAAGCCCTACAATGAGCAGTTCTTC. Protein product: CASSLLRGLKPYNEQFF.

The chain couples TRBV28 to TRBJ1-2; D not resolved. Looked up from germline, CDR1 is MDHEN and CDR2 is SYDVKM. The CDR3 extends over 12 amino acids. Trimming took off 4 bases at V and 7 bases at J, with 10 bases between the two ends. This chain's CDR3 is CASSYKAGGYTF. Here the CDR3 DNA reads TGTGCCAGCAGTTATAAGGCAGGTGGCTACACCTTC.

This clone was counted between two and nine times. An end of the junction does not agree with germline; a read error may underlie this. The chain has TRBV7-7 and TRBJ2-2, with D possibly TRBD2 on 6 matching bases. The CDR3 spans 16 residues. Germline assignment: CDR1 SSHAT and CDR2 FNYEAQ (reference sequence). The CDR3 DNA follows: TGTGCTAGCAGCTTAGCTGGAGGGACTAACACCGGGGAGCTGTTTTTT. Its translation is CASSLAGGTNTGELFF.

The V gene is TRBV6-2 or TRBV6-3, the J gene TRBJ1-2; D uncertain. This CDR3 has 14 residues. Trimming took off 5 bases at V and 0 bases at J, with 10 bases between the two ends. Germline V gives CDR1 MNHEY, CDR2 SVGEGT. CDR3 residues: CASSLGWTNYGYTF. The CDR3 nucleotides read TGTGCCAGCAGTCTCGGTTGGACTAACTATGGCTACACCTTC.

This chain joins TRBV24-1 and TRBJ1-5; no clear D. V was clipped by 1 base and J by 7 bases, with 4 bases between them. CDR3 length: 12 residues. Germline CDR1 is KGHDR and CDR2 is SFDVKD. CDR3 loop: CATSDFGQPQHF. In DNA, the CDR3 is TGTGCCACCAGTGATTTCGGCCAGCCCCAGCATTTT.

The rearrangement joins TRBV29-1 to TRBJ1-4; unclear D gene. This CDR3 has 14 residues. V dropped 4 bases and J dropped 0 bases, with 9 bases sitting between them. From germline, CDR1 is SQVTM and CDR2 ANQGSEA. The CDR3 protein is CSVGEGTTNEKLFF. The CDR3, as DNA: TGCAGCGTTGGAGAGGGAACAACTAATGAAAAACTGTTTTTT. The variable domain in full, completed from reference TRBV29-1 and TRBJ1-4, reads SAVISQKPSRDICQRGTSLTIQCQVDSQVTMMFWYRQQPGQSLTLIATANQGSEATYESGFVIDKFPISRPNLTFSTLTVSNMSPEDSSIYLCSVGEGTTNEKLFFGSGTQLSVL.

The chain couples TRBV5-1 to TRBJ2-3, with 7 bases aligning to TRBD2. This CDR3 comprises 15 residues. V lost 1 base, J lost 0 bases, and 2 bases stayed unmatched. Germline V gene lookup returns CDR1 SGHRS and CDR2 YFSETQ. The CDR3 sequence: CASSLRAGSTDTQYF. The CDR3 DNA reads TGCGCCAGCAGCTTGAGAGCGGGGAGCACAGATACGCAGTATTTT.

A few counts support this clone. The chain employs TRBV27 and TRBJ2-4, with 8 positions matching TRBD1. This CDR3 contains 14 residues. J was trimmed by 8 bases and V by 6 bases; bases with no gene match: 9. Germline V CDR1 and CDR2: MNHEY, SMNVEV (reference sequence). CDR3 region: CASSPRTGRDIQYF. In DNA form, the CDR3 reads TGTGCCAGCAGCCCCCGGACAGGGAGAGACATTCAGTACTTC.

The DNA of the CDR3 is TGTGCCAGCAGCTTAGGGACAGATAGCAATCAGCCCCAGCATTTT. It translates to CASSLGTDSNQPQHF. V usage is TRBV7-2 and J usage is TRBJ1-5, with D maybe TRBD1 (6 bases). The germline V gene has CDR1 SGHTA and CDR2 FQGNSA. The CDR3 is 15 amino acids. Trimming took off 1 base at V and 0 bases at J, with 7 bases between the two ends.

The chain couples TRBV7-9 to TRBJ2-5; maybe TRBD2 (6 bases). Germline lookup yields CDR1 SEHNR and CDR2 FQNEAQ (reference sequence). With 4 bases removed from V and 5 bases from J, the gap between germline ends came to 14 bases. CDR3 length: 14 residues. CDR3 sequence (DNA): TGTGCCAGCAGCTACCCGGGGGTCGTTGAGACCCAGTACTTC. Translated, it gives CASSYPGVVETQYF.

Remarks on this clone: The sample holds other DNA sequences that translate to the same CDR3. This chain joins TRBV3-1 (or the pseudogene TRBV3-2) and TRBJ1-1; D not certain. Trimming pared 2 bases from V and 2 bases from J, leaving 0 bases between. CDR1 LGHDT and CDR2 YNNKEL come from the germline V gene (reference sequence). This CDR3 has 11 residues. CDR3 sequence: CASSQNTEAFF. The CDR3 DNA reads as TGTGCCAGCAGCCAAAACACTGAAGCTTTCTTT.

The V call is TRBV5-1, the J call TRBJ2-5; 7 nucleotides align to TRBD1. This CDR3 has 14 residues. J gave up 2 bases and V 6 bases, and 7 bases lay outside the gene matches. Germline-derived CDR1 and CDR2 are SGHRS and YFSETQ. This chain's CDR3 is CASTLTGLQETQYF. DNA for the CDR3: TGCGCCAGCACCCTGACAGGGCTTCAAGAGACCCAGTACTTC.

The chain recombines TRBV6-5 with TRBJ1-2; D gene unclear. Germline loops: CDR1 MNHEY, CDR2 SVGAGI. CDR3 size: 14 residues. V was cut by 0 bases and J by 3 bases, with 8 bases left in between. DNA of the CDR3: TGTGCCAGCAGTTACTCGGTAGGGCACTATGGCTACACCTTC. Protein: CASSYSVGHYGYTF.